This TCR beta chain was captured by sequencing in a study of blood T cell repertoires in COVID-19. Turning to the study itself: Collection of acute and convalescent COVID-19 samples took place in the United States, Italy and Spain. In each case, the material was cDNA or gDNA derived from T cells, B-cell-depleted T cells, or PBMCs.

The authors' processing: It was from reference gene primer amplification that nucleated cell counts were estimated. Here immunoSEQ multiplex PCR was the method, and the copy in TCRdb shows in-frame clones only, minus some. D and trimming come from the DNA, and the V and J calls and clone size come from that table. This table holds 190,000 or so clones, around 84% found once. Trimming cost V 0 bases and J 2 bases; bases outside gene matches: 9. Germline CDR1 LGHDT, CDR2 YNNKEL (reference sequence). CDR3 length: 17 residues. The chain couples TRBV3-1 (or the pseudogene TRBV3-2) to TRBJ2-7, with TRBD2 matching over 8 bases. The sequenced sample was peripheral blood. The clonotype comes from a man aged 40-49 years with active or convalescent COVID-19. The CDR3 DNA follows: TGTGCCAGCAGCCAAGACCCCACCAGCGGGGGACCCTACGAGCAGTACTTC. It translates to CASSQDPTSGGPYEQYF.